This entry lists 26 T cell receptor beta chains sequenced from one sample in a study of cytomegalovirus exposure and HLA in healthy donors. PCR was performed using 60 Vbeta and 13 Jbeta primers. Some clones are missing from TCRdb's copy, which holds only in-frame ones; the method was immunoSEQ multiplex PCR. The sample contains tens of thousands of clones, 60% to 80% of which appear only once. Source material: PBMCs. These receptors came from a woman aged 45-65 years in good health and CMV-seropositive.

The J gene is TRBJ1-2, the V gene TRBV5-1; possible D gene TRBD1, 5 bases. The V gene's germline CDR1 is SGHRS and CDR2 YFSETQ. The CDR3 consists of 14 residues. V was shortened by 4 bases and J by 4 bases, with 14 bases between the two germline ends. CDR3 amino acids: CASSADITTYGYTF. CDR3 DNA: TGCGCCAGCAGCGCGGACATCACCACCTATGGCTACACCTTC.

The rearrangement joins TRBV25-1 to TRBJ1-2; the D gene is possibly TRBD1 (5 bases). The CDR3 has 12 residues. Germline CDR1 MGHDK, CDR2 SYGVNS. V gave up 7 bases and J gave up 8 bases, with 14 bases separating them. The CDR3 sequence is CASTGGSQGYTF. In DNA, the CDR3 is TGTGCCAGCACTGGGGGGTCGCAAGGCTACACCTTC.

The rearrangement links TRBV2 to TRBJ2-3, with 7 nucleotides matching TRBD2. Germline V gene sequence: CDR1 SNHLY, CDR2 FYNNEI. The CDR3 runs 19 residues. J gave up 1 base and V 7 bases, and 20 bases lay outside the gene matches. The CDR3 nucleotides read TGTGCCAGCAAGGGAAGCGGGGTTAATACTAGACGGGGCACAGATACGCAGTATTTT. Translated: CASKGSGVNTRRGTDTQYF. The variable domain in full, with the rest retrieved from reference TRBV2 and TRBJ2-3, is EPEVTQTPSHQVTQMGQEVILRCVPISNHLYFYWYRQILGQKVEFLVSFYNNEISEKSEIFDDQFSVERPDGSNFTLKIRSTKLEDSAMYFCASKGSGVNTRRGTDTQYFGPGTRLTVL.

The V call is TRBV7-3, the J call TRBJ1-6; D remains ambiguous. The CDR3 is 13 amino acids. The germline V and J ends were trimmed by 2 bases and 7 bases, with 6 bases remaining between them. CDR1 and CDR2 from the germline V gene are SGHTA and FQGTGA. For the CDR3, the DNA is TGTGCCAGCAGCTTATATGAGAATTCACCCCTCCACTTT. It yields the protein CASSLYENSPLHF.

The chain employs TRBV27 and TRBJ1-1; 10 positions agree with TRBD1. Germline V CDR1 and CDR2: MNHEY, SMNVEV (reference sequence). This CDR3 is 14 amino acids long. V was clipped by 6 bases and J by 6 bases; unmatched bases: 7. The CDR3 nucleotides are TGTGCCAGCAGCTGGACAGGGGGAGGGTCTGAAGCTTTCTTT. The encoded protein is CASSWTGGGSEAFF.

CDR3 sequence (DNA): TGTGCCAGCAGTCGGACAGGGTTCAACGCCGGGGAGCTGTTTTTT. It codes for CASSRTGFNAGELFF. This chain links TRBV27 with TRBJ2-2; the match to TRBD1 covers 8 bases. After removal of 5 bases from V and 6 bases from J, the junction contained 8 bases not matched to a gene. CDR3 length: 15 amino acids. The germline V gene has CDR1 MNHEY and CDR2 SMNVEV (reference sequence).

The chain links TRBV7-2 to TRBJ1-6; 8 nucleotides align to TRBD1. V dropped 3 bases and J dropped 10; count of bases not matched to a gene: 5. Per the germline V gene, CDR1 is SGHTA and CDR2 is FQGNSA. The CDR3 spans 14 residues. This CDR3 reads CASSLTGVDSPLHF. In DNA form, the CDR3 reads TGTGCCAGCAGCTTGACAGGGGTAGACTCACCCCTCCACTTT.

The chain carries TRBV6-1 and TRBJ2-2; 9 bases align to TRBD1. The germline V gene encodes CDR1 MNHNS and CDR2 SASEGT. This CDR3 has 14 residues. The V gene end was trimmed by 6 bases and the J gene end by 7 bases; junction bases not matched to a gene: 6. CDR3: CASRKQGAGGELFF. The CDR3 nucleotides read TGTGCCAGCAGAAAACAGGGGGCGGGCGGGGAGCTGTTTTTT.

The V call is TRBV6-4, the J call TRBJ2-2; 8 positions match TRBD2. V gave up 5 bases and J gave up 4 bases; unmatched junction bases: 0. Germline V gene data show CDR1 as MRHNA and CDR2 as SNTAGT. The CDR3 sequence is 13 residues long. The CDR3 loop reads CASSSGSTGELFF. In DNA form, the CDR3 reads TGTGCCAGCAGTAGCGGGAGCACCGGGGAGCTGTTTTTT.

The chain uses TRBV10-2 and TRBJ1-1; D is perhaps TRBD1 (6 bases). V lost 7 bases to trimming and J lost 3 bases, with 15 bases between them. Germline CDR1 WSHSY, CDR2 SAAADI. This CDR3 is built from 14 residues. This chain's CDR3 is CASTARAGDTEAFF. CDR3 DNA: TGCGCCAGCACCGCCAGGGCAGGGGACACTGAAGCTTTCTTT.

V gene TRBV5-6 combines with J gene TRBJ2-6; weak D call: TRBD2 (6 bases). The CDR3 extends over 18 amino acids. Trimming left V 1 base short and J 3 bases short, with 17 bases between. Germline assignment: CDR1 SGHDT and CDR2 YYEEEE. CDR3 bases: TGTGCCAGCAGCTTGCCGCCCGGGGGAGGAGTTGGGGCCAACGTCCTGACTTTC. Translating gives CASSLPPGGGVGANVLTF.

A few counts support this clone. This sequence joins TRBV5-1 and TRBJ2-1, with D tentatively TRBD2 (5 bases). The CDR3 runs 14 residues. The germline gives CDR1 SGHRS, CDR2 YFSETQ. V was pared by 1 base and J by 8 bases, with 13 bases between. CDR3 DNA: TGCGCCAGCAGCTTGCTGTACGCGAGGGATGAGCAGTTCTTC. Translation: CASSLLYARDEQFF.

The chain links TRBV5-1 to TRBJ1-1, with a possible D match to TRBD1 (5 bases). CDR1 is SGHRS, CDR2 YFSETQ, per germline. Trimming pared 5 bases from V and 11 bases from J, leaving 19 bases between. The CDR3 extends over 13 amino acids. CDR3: CASRTDMNTGAFF. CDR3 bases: TGCGCCAGCAGGACGGACATGAACACTGGGGCTTTCTTT.

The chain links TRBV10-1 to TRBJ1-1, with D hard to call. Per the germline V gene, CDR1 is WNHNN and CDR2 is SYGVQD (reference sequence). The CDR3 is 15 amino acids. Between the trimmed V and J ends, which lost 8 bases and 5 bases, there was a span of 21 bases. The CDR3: CASLSATEGWTEAFF. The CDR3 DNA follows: TGCGCCAGCCTTTCTGCTACGGAGGGATGGACTGAAGCTTTCTTT.

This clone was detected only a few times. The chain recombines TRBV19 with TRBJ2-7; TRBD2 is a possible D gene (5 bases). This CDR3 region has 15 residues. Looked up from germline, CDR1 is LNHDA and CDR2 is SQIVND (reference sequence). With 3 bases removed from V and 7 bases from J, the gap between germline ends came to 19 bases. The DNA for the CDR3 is TGTGCCAGTAGTATCCTGACGGGGTCAACGGGGGAGCAGTACTTC. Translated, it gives CASSILTGSTGEQYF.

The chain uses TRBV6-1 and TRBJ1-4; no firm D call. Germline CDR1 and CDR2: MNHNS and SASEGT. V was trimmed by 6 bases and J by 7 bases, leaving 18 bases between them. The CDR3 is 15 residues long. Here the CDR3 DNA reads TGTGCCAGCAGCTACACGGTACAGTCTGGTGAAAAACTGTTTTTT. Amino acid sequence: CASSYTVQSGEKLFF.

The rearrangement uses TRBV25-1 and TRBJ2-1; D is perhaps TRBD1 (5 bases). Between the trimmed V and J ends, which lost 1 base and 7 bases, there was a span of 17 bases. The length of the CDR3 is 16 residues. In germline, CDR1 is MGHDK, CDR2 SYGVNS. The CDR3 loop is CASSEFSGPPKNEQFF. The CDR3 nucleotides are TGTGCCAGCAGTGAATTCTCAGGGCCTCCAAAGAATGAGCAGTTCTTC.

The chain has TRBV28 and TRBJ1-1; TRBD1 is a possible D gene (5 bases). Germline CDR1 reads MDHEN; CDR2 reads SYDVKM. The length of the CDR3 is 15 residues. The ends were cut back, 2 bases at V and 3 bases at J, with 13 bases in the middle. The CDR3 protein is CASSLVAGIDTEAFF. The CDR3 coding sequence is TGTGCCAGCAGTTTAGTCGCAGGGATTGACACTGAAGCTTTCTTT.

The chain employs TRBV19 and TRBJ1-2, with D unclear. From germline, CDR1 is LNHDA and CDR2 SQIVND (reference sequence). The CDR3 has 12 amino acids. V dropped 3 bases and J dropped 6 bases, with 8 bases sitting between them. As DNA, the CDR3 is TGTGCCAGTAGTATGACGGGAGATGGCTACACCTTC. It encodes CASSMTGDGYTF.

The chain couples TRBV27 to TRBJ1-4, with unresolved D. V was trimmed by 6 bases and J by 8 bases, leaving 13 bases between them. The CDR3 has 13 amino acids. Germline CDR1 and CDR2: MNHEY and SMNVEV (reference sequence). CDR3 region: CASRHALGEKLFF. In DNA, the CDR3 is TGTGCCAGCAGACATGCACTCGGGGAAAAACTGTTTTTT.

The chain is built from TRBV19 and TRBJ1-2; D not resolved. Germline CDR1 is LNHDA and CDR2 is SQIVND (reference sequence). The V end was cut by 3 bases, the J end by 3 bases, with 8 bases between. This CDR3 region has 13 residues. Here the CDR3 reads CASSIFGDYGYTF. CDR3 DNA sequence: TGTGCCAGTAGTATTTTCGGGGACTATGGCTACACCTTC.

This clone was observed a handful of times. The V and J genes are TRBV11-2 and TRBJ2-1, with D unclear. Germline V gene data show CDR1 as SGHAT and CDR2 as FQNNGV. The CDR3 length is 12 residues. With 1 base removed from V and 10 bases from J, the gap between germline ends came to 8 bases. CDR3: CASSLVTHEQFF. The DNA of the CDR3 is TGTGCCAGCAGCTTAGTCACACACGAGCAGTTCTTC.

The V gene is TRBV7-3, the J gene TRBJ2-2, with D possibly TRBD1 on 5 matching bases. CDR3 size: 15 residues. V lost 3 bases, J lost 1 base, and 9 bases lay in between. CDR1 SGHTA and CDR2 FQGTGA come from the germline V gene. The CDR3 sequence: CASSFQGGNTGELFF. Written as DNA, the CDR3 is TGTGCCAGCAGCTTCCAGGGTGGGAACACCGGGGAGCTGTTTTTT.

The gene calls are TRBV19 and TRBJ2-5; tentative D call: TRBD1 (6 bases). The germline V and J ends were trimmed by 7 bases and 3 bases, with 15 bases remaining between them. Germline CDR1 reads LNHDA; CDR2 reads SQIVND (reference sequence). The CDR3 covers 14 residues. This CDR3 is CASTSATGEETQYF. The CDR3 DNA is TGTGCCAGTACCTCCGCGACAGGCGAAGAGACCCAGTACTTC.

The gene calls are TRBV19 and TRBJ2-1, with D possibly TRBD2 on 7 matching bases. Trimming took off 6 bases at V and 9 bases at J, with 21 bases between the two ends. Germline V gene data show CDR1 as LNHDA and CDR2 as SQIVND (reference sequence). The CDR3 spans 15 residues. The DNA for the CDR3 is TGTGCCAGTAGGGGGGGGCGCGGGAGTCTGGGTGAGCAGTTCTTC. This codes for CASRGGRGSLGEQFF.

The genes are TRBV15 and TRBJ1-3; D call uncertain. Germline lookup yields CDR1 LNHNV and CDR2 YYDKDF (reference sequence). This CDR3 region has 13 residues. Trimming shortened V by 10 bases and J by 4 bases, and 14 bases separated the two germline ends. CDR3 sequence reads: CASGWADGNTIYF. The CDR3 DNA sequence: TGTGCCAGCGGGTGGGCCGACGGAAACACCATATATTTT.